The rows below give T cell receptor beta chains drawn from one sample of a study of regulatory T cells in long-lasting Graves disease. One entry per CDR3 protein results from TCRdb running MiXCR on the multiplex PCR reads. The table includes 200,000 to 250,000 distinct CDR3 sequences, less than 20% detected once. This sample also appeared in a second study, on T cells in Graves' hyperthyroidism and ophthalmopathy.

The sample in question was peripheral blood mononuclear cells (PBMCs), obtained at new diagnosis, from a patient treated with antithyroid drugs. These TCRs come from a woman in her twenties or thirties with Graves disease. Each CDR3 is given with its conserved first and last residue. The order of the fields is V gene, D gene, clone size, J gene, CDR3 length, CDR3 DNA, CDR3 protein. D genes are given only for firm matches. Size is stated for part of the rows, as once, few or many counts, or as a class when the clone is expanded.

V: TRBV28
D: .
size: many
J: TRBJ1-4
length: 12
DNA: TGTGCCAGCATGCAGACTAATGAAAAACTGTTTTTT
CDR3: CASMQTNEKLFF

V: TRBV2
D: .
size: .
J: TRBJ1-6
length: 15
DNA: TGTGCCAGCAGTGTAGGGGACTCCTATAATTCACCCCTCCACTTT
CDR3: CASSVGDSYNSPLHF

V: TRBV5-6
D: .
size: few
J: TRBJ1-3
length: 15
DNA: TGTGCCAGCAGCTTGGAAAGGGCCTCTGGAAACACCATATATTTT
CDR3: CASSLERASGNTIYF

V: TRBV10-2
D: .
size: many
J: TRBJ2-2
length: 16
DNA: TGCGCCAGCAGTGAGTACTCTAGCACGAACACCGGGGAGCTGTTTTTT
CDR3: CASSEYSSTNTGELFF

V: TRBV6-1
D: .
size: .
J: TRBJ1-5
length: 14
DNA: TGTGCCAGCAGCCGACAGGCTCGCAATCAGCCCCAGCATTTT
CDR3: CASSRQARNQPQHF

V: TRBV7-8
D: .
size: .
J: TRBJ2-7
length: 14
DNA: TGTGCCAGCAGCTTAGAGGGTATGGTCTACGAGCAGTACTTC
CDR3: CASSLEGMVYEQYF

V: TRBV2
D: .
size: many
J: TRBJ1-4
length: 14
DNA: TGTGCCAGCAGTGACACAGTACCTAATGAAAAACTGTTTTTT
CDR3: CASSDTVPNEKLFF

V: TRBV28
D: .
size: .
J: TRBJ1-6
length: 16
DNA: TGTGCCAGCAGCCAACCGACGGGATCTTATAATTCACCCCTCCACTTT
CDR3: CASSQPTGSYNSPLHF

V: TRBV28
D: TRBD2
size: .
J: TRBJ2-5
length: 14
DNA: TGTGCCAGCAGTCGATTAGCGGGAGGAGAGACCCAGTACTTC
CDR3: CASSRLAGGETQYF

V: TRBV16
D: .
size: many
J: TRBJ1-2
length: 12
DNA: TGTGCCAGCAGCCCGACAGACTATGGCTACACCTTC
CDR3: CASSPTDYGYTF

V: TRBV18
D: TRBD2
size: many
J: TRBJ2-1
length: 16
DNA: TGTGCCAGCTCACCATTGAGCGGGGGGCCAAACAATGAGCAGTTCTTC
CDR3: CASSPLSGGPNNEQFF

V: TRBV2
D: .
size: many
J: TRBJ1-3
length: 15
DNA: TGTGCCAGCGTCTCGGAAGTCATCTCTGGAAACACCATATATTTT
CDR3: CASVSEVISGNTIYF

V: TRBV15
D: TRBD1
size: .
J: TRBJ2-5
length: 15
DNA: TGTGCCACCAGCAGGGGAAGACAGGGGGGAGAGACCCAGTACTTC
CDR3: CATSRGRQGGETQYF

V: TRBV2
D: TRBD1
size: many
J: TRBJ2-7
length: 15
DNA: TGTGCCAGCAGCGCCGGGACAGGGTTGACCTACGAGCAGTACTTC
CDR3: CASSAGTGLTYEQYF

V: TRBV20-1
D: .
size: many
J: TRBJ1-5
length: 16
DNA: TGCAGTGCTAGTTCCTGGGGACGGGGTAGCAATCAGCCCCAGCATTTT
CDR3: CSASSWGRGSNQPQHF

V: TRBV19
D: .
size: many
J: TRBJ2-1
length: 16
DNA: TGTGCCAGTAGTATGACAGGTATGAGCTCCTACAATGAGCAGTTCTTC
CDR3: CASSMTGMSSYNEQFF

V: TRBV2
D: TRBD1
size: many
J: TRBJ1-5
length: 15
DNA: TGTGCCACCAGAGAAGGACAGGGGGACAATCAGCCCCAGCATTTT
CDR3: CATREGQGDNQPQHF

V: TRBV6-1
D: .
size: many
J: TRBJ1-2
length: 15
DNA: TGTGCCAGCAGCCTCGAGACCCCGGACGACTATGGCTACACCTTC
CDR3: CASSLETPDDYGYTF

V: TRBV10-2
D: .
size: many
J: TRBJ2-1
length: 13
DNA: TGCGCCAGCAGTGAGATATCTGACAATGAGCAGTTCTTC
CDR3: CASSEISDNEQFF

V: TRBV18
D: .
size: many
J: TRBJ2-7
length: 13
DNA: TGTGCCAGCTCACCAAGGGATAGTAACGAGCAGTACTTC
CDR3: CASSPRDSNEQYF

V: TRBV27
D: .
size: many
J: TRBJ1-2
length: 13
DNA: TGTGCCAGCAGTTTTGACAGAAACTATGGCTACACCTTC
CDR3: CASSFDRNYGYTF

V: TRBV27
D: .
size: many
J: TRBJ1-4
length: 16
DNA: TGTGCCAGCAGTTTATCGCATTCTCGTGGTCTCGAAAAACTGTTTTTT
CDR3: CASSLSHSRGLEKLFF

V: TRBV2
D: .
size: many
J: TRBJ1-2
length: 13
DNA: TGTGCCAGCAGTGAATTGCTGGGGTATGGCTACACCTTC
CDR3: CASSELLGYGYTF

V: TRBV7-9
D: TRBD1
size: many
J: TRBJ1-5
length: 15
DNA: TGTGCCAGCAGCCTGCGGACAGGGATGAATCAGCCCCAGCATTTT
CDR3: CASSLRTGMNQPQHF

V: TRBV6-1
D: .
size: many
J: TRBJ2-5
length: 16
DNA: TGTGCCAGCAGTAAAGTACTCCCGACAGGACAAGAGACCCAGTACTTC
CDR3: CASSKVLPTGQETQYF

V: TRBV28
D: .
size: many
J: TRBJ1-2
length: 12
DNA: TGTGCCAGCACCAGCAGGGACTATGGCTACACCTTC
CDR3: CASTSRDYGYTF

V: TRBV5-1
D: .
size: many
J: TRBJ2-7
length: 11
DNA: TGCGCCAGCAGCTTGGCTACGAGGCAGTACTTC
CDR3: CASSLATRQYF

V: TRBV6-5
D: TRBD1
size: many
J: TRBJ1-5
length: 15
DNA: TGTGCCAGCAGTTTTAGGACAGGGGTAAATCAGCCCCAGCATTTT
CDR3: CASSFRTGVNQPQHF

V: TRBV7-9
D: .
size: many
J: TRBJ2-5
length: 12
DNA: TGTGCCAGTACAGGGCCCCAAGAGACCCAGTACTTC
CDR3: CASTGPQETQYF

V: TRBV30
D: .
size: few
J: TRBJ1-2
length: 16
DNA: TGTGCCTGGATTGAATCTCCTAATCGGGCAAACTGTGGCTACACCTTC
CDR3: CAWIESPNRANCGYTF

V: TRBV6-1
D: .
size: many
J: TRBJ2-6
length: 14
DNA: TGTGCCAGCAGTGCGGCAGCAGGGGCCAACGTCCTGACTTTC
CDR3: CASSAAAGANVLTF

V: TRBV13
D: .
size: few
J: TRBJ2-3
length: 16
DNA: TGTGCCAGCAGCTTAGCCGCCCTAGAAGGAGCAGATACGCAGTATTTT
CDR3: CASSLAALEGADTQYF

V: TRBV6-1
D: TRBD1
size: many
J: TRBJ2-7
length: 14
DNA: TGTGCCAGCACCCCCCCGGACAGGGTACGGGAGCAGTACTTC
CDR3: CASTPPDRVREQYF

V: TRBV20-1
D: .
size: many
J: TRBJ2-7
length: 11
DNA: TGCAGTGCCCGACAGGAGTACGAGCAGTACTTC
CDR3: CSARQEYEQYF

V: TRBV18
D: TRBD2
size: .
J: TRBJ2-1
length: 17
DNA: TGTGCCAGCTCACCGGGACTAGCGGGGTCCTCCTACAATGAGCAGTTCTTC
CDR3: CASSPGLAGSSYNEQFF

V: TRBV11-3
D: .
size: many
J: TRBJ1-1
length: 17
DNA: TGTGCCAGCCTCGATCCGGGAATAAGGGGGTTGAACACTGAAGCTTTCTTT
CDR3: CASLDPGIRGLNTEAFF

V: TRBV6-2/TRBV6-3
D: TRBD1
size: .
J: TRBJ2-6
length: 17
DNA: TGTGCCAGCAGGCGCCCGGGACAGGGAGCCGGGGCCAACGTCCTGACTTTC
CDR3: CASRRPGQGAGANVLTF

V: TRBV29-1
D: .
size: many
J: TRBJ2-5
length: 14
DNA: TGCAGCGTTGAAGATGGGCGGGGAAGAGAGACCCAGTACTTC
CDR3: CSVEDGRGRETQYF

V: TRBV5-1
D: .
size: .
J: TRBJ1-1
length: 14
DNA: TGCGCCAGCAGCTTGGAGGAGCCGGGCACTGAAGCTTTCTTT
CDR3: CASSLEEPGTEAFF

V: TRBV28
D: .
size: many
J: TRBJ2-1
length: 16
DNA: TGTGCCAGCAGTCCTCCCCCCAGCGGGCCTTACAATGAGCAGTTCTTC
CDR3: CASSPPPSGPYNEQFF

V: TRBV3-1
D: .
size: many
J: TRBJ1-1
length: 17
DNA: TGTGCCAGCAGCCAAGCTGTAGCTAGCCCTTGGGACACTGAAGCTTTCTTT
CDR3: CASSQAVASPWDTEAFF

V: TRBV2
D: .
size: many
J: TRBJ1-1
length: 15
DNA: TGTGCCAGCAGTTACTCGCCAGGTTGGAACACTGAAGCTTTCTTT
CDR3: CASSYSPGWNTEAFF

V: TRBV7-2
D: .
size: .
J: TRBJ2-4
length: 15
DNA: TGTGCCAGCAGCTTATTTCGGGGGATTAGGGACATTCAGTACTTC
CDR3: CASSLFRGIRDIQYF

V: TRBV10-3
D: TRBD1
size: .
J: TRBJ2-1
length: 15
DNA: TGTGCCACCACAGGGGGGACAGGCTTTATCTATGAGCAGTTCTTC
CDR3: CATTGGTGFIYEQFF

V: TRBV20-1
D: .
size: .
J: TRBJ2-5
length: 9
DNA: TGCAGTGTCCCGGGGACGGAGTTGTTC
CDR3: CSVPGTELF

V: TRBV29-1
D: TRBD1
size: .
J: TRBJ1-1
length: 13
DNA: TGCAGCGTTGGGGACAGGGTGAACACTGAAGCTTTCTTT
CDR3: CSVGDRVNTEAFF

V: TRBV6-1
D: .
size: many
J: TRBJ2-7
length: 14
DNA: TGTGCCAGCAGTGATGTTGTTGGCACTTGGGAGCAGTACTTC
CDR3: CASSDVVGTWEQYF

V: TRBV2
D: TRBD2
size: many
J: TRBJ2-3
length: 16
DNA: TGTGCCAGCAGCCTAGCGGGGGGGCTCGGCACAGATACGCAGTATTTT
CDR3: CASSLAGGLGTDTQYF

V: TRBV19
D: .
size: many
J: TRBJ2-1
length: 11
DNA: TGTGCCAGCAGCTTGGATAGTGAGCAGTTCTTC
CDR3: CASSLDSEQFF